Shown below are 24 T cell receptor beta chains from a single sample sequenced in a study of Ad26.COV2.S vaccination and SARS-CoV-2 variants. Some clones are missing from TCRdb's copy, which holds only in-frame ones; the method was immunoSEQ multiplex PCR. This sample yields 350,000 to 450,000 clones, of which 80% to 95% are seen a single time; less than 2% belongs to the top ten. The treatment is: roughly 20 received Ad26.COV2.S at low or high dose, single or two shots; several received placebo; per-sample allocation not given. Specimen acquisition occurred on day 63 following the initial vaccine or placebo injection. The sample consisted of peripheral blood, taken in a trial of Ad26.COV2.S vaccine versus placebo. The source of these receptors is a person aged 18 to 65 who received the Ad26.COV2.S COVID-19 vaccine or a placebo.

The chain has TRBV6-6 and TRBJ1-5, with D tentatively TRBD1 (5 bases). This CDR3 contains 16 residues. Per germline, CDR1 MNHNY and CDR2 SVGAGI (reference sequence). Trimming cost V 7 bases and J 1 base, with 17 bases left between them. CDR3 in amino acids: CASIAAGRVSNQPQHF. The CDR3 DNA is TGTGCCAGCATTGCTGCAGGGAGAGTCAGCAATCAGCCCCAGCATTTT.

The CDR3 reads CASSQDDWQPQHF. The CDR3 nucleotides read TGCGCCAGCAGCCAGGATGATTGGCAGCCCCAGCATTTT. V gene TRBV4-3 combines with J gene TRBJ1-5; D remains ambiguous. Trimming took 3 bases from V and 7 from J, leaving 10 bases between them. CDR3 length: 13 amino acids. Germline CDR1 LGHNA, CDR2 YSLEER.

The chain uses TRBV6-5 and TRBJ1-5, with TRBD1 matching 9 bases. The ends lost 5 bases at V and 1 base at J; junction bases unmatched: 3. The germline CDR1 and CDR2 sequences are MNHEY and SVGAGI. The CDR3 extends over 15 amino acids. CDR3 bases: TGTGCCAGCAGTCTAGGACAGGGGAGCAATCAGCCCCAGCATTTT. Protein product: CASSLGQGSNQPQHF.

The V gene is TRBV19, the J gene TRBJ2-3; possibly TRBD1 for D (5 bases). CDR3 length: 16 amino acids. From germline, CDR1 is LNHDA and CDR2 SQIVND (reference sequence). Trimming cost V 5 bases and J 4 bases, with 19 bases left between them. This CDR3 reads CASSPWTRNGADTQYF. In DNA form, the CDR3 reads TGTGCCAGTAGTCCATGGACACGGAATGGGGCAGATACGCAGTATTTT.

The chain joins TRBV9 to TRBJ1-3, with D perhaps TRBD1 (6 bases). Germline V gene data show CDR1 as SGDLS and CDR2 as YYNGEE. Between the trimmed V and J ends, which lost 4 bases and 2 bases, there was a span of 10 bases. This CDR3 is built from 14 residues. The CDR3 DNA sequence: TGTGCCAGCAGCTTGAGGGGGGCTGGAAACACCATATATTTT. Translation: CASSLRGAGNTIYF.

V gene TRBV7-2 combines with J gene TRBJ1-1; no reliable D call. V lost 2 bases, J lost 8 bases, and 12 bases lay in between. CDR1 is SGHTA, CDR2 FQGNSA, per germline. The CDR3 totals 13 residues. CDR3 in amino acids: CASSLNRLLEAFF. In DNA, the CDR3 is TGTGCCAGCAGCTTAAACCGGCTATTGGAAGCTTTCTTT.

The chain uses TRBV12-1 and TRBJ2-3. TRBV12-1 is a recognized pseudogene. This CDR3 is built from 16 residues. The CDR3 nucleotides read TGTGCCAGCAGCGCCGGCGTTCGCCCTAGCACAGATACGCAGTATTTT. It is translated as CASSAGVRPSTDTQYF.

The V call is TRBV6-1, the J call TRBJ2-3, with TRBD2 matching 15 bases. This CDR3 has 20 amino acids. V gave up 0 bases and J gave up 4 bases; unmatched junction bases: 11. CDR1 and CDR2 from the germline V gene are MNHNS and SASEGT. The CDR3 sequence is CASSEAWTSGGARRADTQYF. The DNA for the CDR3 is TGTGCCAGCAGTGAAGCCTGGACTAGCGGGGGGGCCCGTCGGGCAGATACGCAGTATTTT.

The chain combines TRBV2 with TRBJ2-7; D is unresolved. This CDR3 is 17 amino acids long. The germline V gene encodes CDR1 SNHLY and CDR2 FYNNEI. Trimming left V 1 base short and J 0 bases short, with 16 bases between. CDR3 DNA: TGTGCCAGCAGTGAAGTTGGCAGGTTTAAGACCTCCTACGAGCAGTACTTC. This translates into CASSEVGRFKTSYEQYF.

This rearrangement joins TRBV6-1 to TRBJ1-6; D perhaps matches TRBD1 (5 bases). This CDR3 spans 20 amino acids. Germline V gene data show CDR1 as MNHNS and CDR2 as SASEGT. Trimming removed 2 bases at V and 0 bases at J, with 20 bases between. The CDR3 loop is CASSELFFGHGGSYNSPLHF. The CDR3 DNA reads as TGTGCCAGCAGTGAATTGTTCTTCGGGCACGGGGGCTCCTATAATTCACCCCTCCACTTT.

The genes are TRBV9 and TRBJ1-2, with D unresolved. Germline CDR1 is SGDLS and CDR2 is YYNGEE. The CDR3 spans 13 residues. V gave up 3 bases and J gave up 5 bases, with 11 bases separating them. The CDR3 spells CASSGLRWYGYTF. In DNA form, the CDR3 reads TGTGCCAGCAGCGGCCTTCGGTGGTATGGCTACACCTTC.

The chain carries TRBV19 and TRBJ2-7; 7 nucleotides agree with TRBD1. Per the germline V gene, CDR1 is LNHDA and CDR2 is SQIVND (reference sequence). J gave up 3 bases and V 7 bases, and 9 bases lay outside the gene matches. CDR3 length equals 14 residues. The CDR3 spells CASNSGTANYEQYF. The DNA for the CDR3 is TGTGCCAGTAATTCCGGGACAGCCAACTACGAGCAGTACTTC.

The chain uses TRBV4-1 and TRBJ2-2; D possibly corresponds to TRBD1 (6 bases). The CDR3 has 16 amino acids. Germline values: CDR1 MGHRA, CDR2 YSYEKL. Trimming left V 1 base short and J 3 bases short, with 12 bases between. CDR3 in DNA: TGCGCCAGCAGCCAAGCTGCAGGGGCGTACACCGGGGAGCTGTTTTTT. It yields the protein CASSQAAGAYTGELFF.

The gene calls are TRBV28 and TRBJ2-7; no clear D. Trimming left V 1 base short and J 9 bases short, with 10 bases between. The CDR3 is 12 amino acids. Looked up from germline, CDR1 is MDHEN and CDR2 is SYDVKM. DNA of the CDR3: TGTGCCAGCAGTTTATTAGTGGCAGGGCAGTACTTC. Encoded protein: CASSLLVAGQYF.

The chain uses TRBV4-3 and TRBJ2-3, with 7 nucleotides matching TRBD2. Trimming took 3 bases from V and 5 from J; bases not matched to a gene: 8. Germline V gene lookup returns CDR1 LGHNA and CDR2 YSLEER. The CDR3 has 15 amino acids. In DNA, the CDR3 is TGCGCCAGCAGCCATTGGGGGGGGGTTGGAGATACGCAGTATTTT. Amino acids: CASSHWGGVGDTQYF.

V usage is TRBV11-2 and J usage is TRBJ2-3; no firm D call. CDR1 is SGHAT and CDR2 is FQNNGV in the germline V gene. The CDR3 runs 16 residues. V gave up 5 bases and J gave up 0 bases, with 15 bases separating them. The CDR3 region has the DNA TGTGCCAGCAGCGCCTTCGGGCCGCCGAGCACAGATACGCAGTATTTT. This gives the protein CASSAFGPPSTDTQYF.

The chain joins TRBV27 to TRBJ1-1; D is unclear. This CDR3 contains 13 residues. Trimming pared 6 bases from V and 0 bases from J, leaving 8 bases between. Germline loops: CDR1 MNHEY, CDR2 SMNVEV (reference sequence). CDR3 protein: CASRQEVNTEAFF. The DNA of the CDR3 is TGTGCCAGCAGGCAGGAGGTGAACACTGAAGCTTTCTTT.

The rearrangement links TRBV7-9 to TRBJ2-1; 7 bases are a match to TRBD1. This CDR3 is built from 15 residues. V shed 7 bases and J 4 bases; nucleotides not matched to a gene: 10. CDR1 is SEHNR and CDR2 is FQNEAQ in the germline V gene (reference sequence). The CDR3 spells CASIPLRDRYNEQFF. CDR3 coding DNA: TGTGCCAGCATCCCCCTCCGGGACAGATACAATGAGCAGTTCTTC.

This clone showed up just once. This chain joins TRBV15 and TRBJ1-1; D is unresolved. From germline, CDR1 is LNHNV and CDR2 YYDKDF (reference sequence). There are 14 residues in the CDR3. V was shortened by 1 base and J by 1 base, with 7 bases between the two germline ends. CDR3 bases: TGTGCCACCAGCAGAGTGGGCCAGAACACTGAAGCTTTCTTT. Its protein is CATSRVGQNTEAFF.

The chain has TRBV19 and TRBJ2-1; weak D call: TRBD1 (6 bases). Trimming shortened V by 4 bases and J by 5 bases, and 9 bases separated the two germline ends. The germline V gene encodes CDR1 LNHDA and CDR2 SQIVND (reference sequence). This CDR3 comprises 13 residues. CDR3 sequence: CASSKPGDNEQFF. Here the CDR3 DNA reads TGTGCCAGTAGTAAACCAGGGGACAATGAGCAGTTCTTC.

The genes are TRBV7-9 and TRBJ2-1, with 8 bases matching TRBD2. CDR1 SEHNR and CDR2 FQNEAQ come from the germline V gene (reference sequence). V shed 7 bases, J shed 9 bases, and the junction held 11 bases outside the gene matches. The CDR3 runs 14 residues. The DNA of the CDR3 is TGTGCCAGCACCTACCGGGGGGGAGAATTTGAGCAGTTCTTC. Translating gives CASTYRGGEFEQFF.

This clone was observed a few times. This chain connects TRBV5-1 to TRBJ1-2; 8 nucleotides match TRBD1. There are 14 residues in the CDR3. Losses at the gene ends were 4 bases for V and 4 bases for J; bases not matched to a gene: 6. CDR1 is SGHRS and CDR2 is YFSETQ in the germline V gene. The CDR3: CASSLLDRGYGYTF. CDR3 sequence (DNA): TGCGCCAGCAGCCTGTTAGACAGGGGCTATGGCTACACCTTC.

The CDR3 region is CASSLRGAGRETQYF. CDR3 bases: TGTGCCAGCAGCTTGCGGGGGGCGGGACGAGAGACCCAGTACTTC. This chain connects TRBV5-4 to TRBJ2-5; a weak D match, TRBD2 (7 bases). Trimming removed 1 base at V and 4 bases at J, with 14 bases between. The CDR3 totals 15 residues. The germline CDR1 and CDR2 sequences are SGHNT and YYREEE (reference sequence).

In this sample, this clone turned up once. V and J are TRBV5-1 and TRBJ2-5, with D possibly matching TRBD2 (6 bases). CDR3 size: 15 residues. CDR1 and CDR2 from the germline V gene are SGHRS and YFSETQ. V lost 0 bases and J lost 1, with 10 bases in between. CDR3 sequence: CASSLAGDVQETQYF. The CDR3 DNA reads TGCGCCAGCAGCTTGGCGGGGGACGTCCAAGAGACCCAGTACTTC.